Each of the 14 T cell receptor beta chains below was sequenced from the same sample in a study of long-term antiretroviral therapy in people with HIV. Running of the v3.0 immunoSEQ assay took place at survey level. TCRdb's table, derived via immunoSEQ multiplex PCR, lists solely in-frame clones and lacks some. The table has 22,000 or so clones, 70% to 85% seen once. The sample here was unsorted PBMCs, taken 0.5 years before starting antiretroviral therapy. These receptors were obtained from a man aged 40-50 years with HIV.

The chain carries TRBV19 and TRBJ1-4, with 8 bases that match TRBD1. The germline gives CDR1 LNHDA, CDR2 SQIVND (reference sequence). CDR3 length equals 15 residues. The V segment lost 5 bases and the J segment 8 bases; nucleotides outside the gene matches: 10. CDR3 sequence: CASSHPRGRKEKLFF. The CDR3 DNA sequence: TGTGCCAGTAGTCATCCCAGGGGGCGAAAAGAAAAACTGTTTTTT.

The genes are TRBV2 and TRBJ1-6; D uncertain. Germline V gives CDR1 SNHLY, CDR2 FYNNEI. V lost 3 bases and J lost 5, with 2 bases in between. The CDR3 length is 12 residues. The CDR3 DNA follows: TGTGCCAGCAGTGAGAATAATTCACCCCTCCACTTT. This codes for CASSENNSPLHF.

The chain carries TRBV5-1 and TRBJ2-7; TRBD1 agrees at 10 bases. V lost 3 bases to trimming and J lost 2 bases; unmatched junction nucleotides: 5. The CDR3 covers 15 residues. Germline CDR1 and CDR2: SGHRS and YFSETQ. CDR3 sequence reads: CASSWPDRGAYEQYF. DNA for the CDR3: TGCGCCAGCAGCTGGCCGGACAGGGGGGCCTACGAGCAGTACTTC.

This clone rates as medium-sized. The chain is built from TRBV27 and TRBJ2-1; 10 nucleotides match TRBD1. Germline CDR1 reads MNHEY; CDR2 reads SMNVEV (reference sequence). The CDR3 sequence is 15 residues long. With 5 bases clipped from V and 4 bases from J, the junction kept 5 bases outside the gene matches. CDR3 in amino acids: CASSPGTGVYNEQFF. The CDR3 DNA sequence: TGTGCCAGCAGTCCAGGGACAGGGGTTTACAATGAGCAGTTCTTC.

This chain links TRBV14 with TRBJ2-7; D is possibly TRBD1 (5 bases). Trimming removed 1 base at V and 8 bases at J, with 9 bases between. The V gene's germline CDR1 is SGHDN and CDR2 FVKESK. The CDR3 loop spans 12 amino acids. As DNA, the CDR3 is TGTGCCAGCAGCCAAGTGGGGCAGAAGCAGTACTTC. Its translation is CASSQVGQKQYF.

The chain joins TRBV7-6 to TRBJ2-1; 10 nucleotides match TRBD1. Germline CDR1 SGHVS, CDR2 FNYEAQ. The CDR3 spans 18 residues. V lost 1 base and J lost 2; bases outside the gene matches: 8. The CDR3 coding sequence is TGTGCCAGCAGCTTAGAGGGGACAGGGGACGCAGCCTACAATGAGCAGTTCTTC. It is translated as CASSLEGTGDAAYNEQFF.

The chain is built from TRBV5-1 and TRBJ2-2, with 9 bases aligning to TRBD2. The CDR3 spans 16 residues. Losses at the gene ends were 2 bases for V and 0 bases for J; bases not matched to a gene: 2. CDR1 and CDR2 from the germline V gene are SGHRS and YFSETQ. The CDR3 nucleotides are TGCGCCAGCAGCTTAAGGACTAGCGCGAACACCGGGGAGCTGTTTTTT. Protein sequence: CASSLRTSANTGELFF.

The chain links TRBV30 to TRBJ2-1; maybe TRBD1 (6 bases). Germline values: CDR1 GTSNPN, CDR2 SVGIG (reference sequence). Deletions cut 0 bases from V and 9 bases from J, with 9 bases between. The CDR3 contains 12 residues. The CDR3 spells CAWSVIGGEQFF. The CDR3 nucleotides read TGTGCCTGGAGTGTAATAGGGGGTGAGCAGTTCTTC.

This clone was counted a single time. The CDR3 DNA follows: TGTGCCAGCAGTTACTCGAGCTGGGGGGGCCGCACTGAAGCTTTCTTT. This codes for CASSYSSWGGRTEAFF. The V call is TRBV6-5, the J call TRBJ1-1; D perhaps matches TRBD1 (6 bases). Germline V gene data show CDR1 as MNHEY and CDR2 as SVGAGI. The CDR3 sequence is 16 residues long. Trimming removed 0 bases from V and 4 bases from J, with 15 bases in between.

This sequence joins TRBV4-1 and TRBJ2-1, with a tentative D call TRBD2 (5 bases). From germline, CDR1 is MGHRA and CDR2 YSYEKL. Trimming took off 1 base at V and 8 bases at J, with 15 bases between the two ends. This CDR3 has 15 amino acids. The CDR3 coding sequence is TGCGCCAGCAGCCAAGGTTCGGGGTCCGAACATGAGCAGTTCTTC. Residues: CASSQGSGSEHEQFF.

The genes are TRBV18 and TRBJ2-2; D not certain. The CDR3 loop spans 14 amino acids. CDR1 is KGHSH, CDR2 LQKENI, per germline. Trimming shortened V by 3 bases and J by 0 bases, and 5 bases separated the two germline ends. As DNA, the CDR3 is TGTGCCAGCTCACCGGAGTCGAACACCGGGGAGCTGTTTTTT. Its translation is CASSPESNTGELFF.

J is TRBJ1-5 and V is TRBV18; D may be TRBD1 (5 bases). Germline CDR1 and CDR2: KGHSH and LQKENI. CDR3 length equals 15 residues. The V and J ends lost 3 bases and 7 bases respectively, with 16 bases between them. This CDR3 reads CASSPSTGREQPQHF. CDR3 sequence (DNA): TGTGCCAGCTCACCCTCCACAGGTAGAGAGCAGCCCCAGCATTTT.

V and J are TRBV5-1 and TRBJ2-2; 7 positions agree with TRBD2. The J segment lost 3 bases and the V segment lost 2 bases, leaving 4 bases of the junction unmatched. Looked up from germline, CDR1 is SGHRS and CDR2 is YFSETQ. The CDR3 spans 15 residues. CDR3 nucleotides: TGCGCCAGCAGCTTTGGACTAGGGTACACCGGGGAGCTGTTTTTT. It encodes CASSFGLGYTGELFF.

The genes are TRBV4-1 and TRBJ1-4, with D possibly TRBD1 on 5 matching bases. Germline V gene lookup returns CDR1 MGHRA and CDR2 YSYEKL. V lost 1 base and J 5 bases, leaving 11 bases between the germline ends. CDR3 length equals 15 residues. The CDR3 DNA reads TGCGCCAGCAGCCAAGTCGGGACGATAAATGAAAAACTGTTTTTT. It codes for CASSQVGTINEKLFF.